This TCR beta chain was sequenced during a study of immune evolution from preneoplasia to lung adenocarcinoma. Per the germline V gene, CDR1 is SGHVS and CDR2 is FNYEAQ. CDR3 length: 16 residues. V lost 4 bases to trimming and J lost 6 bases; unmatched junction nucleotides: 8. Clones were sequenced by immunoSEQ multiplex PCR, and TCRdb holds only the in-frame ones, with some missing. The sample records approximately 11,000 clones, approximately 77% being singletons. Sequencing used FFPE minimally invasive lung adenocarcinoma tissue. This TCR was recovered from a person between 70 and 80 years old with lung adenocarcinoma. The rearrangement uses TRBV7-6 and TRBJ1-5; 11 nucleotides align to TRBD1. The CDR3 nucleotides are TGTGCCAGCAGCTCGCAGGGACAGGGGGAAGGTCAGCCCCAGCATTTT. It yields the protein CASSSQGQGEGQPQHF.